This T cell receptor beta chain was obtained from a study of response to subunit inactivated influenza vaccine. This clonotype was recorded a few times. Its antigen is still unknown. TCRdb re-called the RT-PCR reads through MiXCR, storing one row per CDR3 protein. Here the sample spans 650,000 to 700,000 distinct CDR3 sequences, approximately 14% being singletons. The study, taken as a whole, reports: Authors suggested that a seasonal influenza vaccination recruits few new T cells each time.

The TCR comes from a man aged 50-60 years who received an inactivated influenza vaccine. The source material was PBMCs from blood, sampled less than 13 days after vaccination.

The CDR3 region has the DNA TGTGCCAGCAGTTACCCAATTCAGGGGAAGCCCTACGAGCAGTACTTC. This translates into CASSYPIQGKPYEQYF. The rearrangement links TRBV6-2 or TRBV6-3 to TRBJ2-7, with a weak D call TRBD1 (6 bases). There are 16 residues in the CDR3. V was cut by 2 bases and J by 2 bases, with 16 bases left in between. CDR1 is MNHEY and CDR2 is SVGEGT in the germline V gene.